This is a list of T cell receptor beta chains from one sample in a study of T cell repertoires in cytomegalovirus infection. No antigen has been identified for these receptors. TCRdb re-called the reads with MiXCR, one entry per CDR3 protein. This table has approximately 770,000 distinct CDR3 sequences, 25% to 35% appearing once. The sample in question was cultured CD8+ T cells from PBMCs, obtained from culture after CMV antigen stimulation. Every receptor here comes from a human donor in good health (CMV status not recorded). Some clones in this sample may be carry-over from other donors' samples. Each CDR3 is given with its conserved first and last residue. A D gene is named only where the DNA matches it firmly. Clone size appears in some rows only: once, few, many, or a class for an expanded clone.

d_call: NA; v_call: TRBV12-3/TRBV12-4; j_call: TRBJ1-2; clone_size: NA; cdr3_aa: CASSFIPVVDDGYTF; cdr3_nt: TGTGCCAGCAGTTTTATCCCCGTCGTAGACGATGGCTACACCTTC
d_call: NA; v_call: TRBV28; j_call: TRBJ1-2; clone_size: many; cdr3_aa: CASSSGLSYGYTF; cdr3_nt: TGTGCCAGCAGTTCAGGGTTAAGCTATGGCTACACCTTC
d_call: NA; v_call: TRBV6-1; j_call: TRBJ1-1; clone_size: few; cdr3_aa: CASGDPEAFF; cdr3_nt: TGTGCCAGCGGCGACCCTGAAGCTTTCTTT
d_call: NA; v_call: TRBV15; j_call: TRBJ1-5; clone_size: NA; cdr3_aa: CATSRDDTSQPQHF; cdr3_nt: TGTGCCACCAGCAGAGATGACACTAGTCAGCCCCAGCATTTT
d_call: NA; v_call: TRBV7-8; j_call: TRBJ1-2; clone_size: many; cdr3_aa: CASSLNDYYTF; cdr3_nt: TGTGCCAGCAGCTTAAATGATTACTACACCTTC
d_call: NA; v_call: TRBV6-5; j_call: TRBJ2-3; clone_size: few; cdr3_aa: CASTDTPGPTDTQYF; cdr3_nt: TGTGCCAGCACTGACACCCCAGGGCCCACAGATACGCAGTATTTT
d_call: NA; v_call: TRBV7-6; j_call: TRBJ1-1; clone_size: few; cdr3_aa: CASSLGTQGPLNTEAFF; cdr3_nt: TGTGCCAGCAGCTTAGGGACGCAGGGGCCGTTGAACACTGAAGCTTTCTTT
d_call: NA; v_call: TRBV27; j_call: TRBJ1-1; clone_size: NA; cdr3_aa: CASSGRLGAGGAFF; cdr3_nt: TGTGCCAGCAGTGGTAGATTAGGGGCGGGAGGAGCTTTCTTT
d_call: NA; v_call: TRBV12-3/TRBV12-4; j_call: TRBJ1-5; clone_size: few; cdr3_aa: CASSLVWQPQHF; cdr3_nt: TGTGCCAGCAGTTTAGTTTGGCAGCCCCAGCATTTT
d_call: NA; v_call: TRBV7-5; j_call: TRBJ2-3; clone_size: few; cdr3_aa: CISVSEADRFADTQYF; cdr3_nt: NA
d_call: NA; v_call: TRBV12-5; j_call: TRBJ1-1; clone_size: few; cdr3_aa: CASGFWTALNTEAFF; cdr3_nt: TGTGCTAGTGGTTTCTGGACAGCCCTGAACACTGAAGCTTTCTTT
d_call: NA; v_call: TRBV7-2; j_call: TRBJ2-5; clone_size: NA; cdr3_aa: CASSWGLVQETQYF; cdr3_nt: TGTGCCAGCAGCTGGGGACTCGTCCAAGAGACCCAGTACTTC
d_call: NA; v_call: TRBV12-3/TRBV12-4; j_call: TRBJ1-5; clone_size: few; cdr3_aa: CASSDTTGNQPQHF; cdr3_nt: TGTGCCAGCAGTGACACTACGGGTAATCAGCCCCAGCATTTT
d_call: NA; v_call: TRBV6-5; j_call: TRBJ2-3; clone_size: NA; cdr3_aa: CASSYSSPDTQYF; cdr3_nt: TGTGCCAGCAGTTACTCGAGCCCAGATACGCAGTATTTT
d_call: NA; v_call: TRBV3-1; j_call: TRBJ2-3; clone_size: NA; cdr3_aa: CASSHRTGDTQYF; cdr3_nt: TGTGCCAGCAGCCATCGCACGGGAGATACGCAGTATTTT
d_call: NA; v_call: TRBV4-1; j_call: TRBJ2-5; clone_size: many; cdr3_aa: CASSREGRETQYF; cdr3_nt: TGCGCCAGCAGTCGCGAAGGGAGGGAGACCCAGTACTTC
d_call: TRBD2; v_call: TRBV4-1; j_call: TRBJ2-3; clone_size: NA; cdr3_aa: CASSSHPGTSGADTQYF; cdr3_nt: TGCGCCAGCAGCAGCCACCCCGGGACTAGCGGGGCAGATACGCAGTATTTT
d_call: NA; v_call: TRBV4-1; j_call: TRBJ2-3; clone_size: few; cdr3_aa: CASSLSLRGATDTQYF; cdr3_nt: TGCGCCAGCAGCCTTTCCCTACGCGGCGCAACAGATACGCAGTATTTT
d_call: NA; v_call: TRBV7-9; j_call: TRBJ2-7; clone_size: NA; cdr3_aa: CASSPPQGPYEQYF; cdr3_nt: TGTGCCAGCAGCCCCCCCCAGGGCCCCTACGAGCAGTACTTC
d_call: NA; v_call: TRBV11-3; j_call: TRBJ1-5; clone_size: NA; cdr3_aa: CASRIRSSNQPQHF; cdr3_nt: TGTGCCAGCAGGATTAGGTCTAGCAATCAGCCCCAGCATTTT
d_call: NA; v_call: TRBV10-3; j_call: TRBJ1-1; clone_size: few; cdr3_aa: CAISEYDGTEAFF; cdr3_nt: TGTGCCATCAGTGAGTATGATGGGACTGAAGCTTTCTTT
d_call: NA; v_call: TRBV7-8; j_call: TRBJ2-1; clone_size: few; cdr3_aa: CASSLYSGSYNEQFF; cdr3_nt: TGTGCCAGCAGCTTATACAGCGGCTCCTACAATGAGCAGTTCTTC
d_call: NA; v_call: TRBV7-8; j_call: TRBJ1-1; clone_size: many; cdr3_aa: CASSLGAGEAFF; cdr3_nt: TGTGCCAGCAGCTTAGGAGCGGGGGAAGCTTTCTTT
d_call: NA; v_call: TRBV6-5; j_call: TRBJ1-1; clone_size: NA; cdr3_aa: CASSYSETLNTEAFF; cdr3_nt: TGTGCCAGCAGTTACTCGGAGACACTCAACACTGAAGCTTTCTTT
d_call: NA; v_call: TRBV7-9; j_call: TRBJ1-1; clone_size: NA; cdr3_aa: CASSFIAPKAFF; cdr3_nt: TGTGCCAGCAGCTTTATTGCCCCGAAGGCTTTCTTT
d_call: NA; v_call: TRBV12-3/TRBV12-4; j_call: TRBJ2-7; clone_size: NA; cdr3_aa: CASSFIQESYEQYF; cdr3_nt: TGTGCCAGCAGTTTTATCCAGGAAAGCTACGAGCAGTACTTC
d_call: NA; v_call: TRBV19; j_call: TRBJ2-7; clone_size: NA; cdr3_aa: CASSIVSSYEQYF; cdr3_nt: TGTGCCAGTAGTATAGTCAGTTCCTACGAGCAGTACTTC